This T cell receptor (beta chain) was sequenced in a study of vaccination and CD4 T cells after COVID-19 (dated by TCRdb to about 2022). Describing the broader study: Convalescent patients had a positive SARS-CoV-2 result on nasal swab PCR, and of these patients, nine had mild disease and one had severe disease. In control cultures, a CEFX viral epitope pool was used as positive control, an HIV-1 Nef peptide pool was used as negative control, or no peptide was added. Post-COVID blood samples from convalescent patients were collected a median of 101 days after diagnosis, with a range of roughly 35 to 180 days. For stimulating the cultures, overlapping spike peptide pools were used, derived from SARS-CoV-2 as well as from the common cold coronaviruses HCoV-NL63, HCoV-OC43 and HCoV-229E. The convalescent cohort included six males and four females, with two Hispanic individuals, seven Caucasians, two Asians and one multiracial person. Participants got two doses of the Pfizer-BioNTech BNT162b2 vaccine (n=8) or two doses of the Moderna mRNA-1273 vaccine (n=2). In 10 COVID-19 convalescent patients and a few infection-naive healthy vaccine recipients, researchers compared the spike-specific CD4+ TCR repertoire from before mRNA vaccination with the repertoire from after. The time from the second vaccine dose to post-vaccine blood sampling had a median of approximately 72 days and ranged from about 14 to 241 days. Results and caveats for the whole study, not just this receptor: Of the vaccine-specific clones in convalescent patients, 304 of 307, or nearly all, reacted only to SARS-CoV-2 spike and did not cross-react with common cold coronaviruses. Among convalescent patients, a median about 87% of the SARS-CoV-2-reactive clones seen after vaccination appeared only after vaccination, which suggests priming specific to the vaccine. Only a relatively small number of convalescent patients were included in the study, and early timepoints following natural infection were not analyzed. The median number of SARS-CoV-2-reactive clonotypes rose from fewer than 25 after infection to 38 after vaccination, but the change was not significant.

CDR1 SNHLY and CDR2 FYNNEI were looked up in the germline V gene. The V end loses 4 bases and the J end loses 6 bases, and a stretch of 9 bases separates them. The CDR3 numbers 13 residues from cysteine through phenylalanine. Only the CDR3 part of the read is kept: 39 bases, read in frame from the first base. This clonotype was counted only a few times. Its binding antigen is unknown. Per-base qualities were not stored, and no clone one base away is much larger. The treatment or condition label here, explained by the study, means: approximately nine-day PBMC culture with coronavirus spike peptide pools or control peptides (ViraFEST assay). To expand antigen-specific T cells with peptide pools and then pick out the expanded clonotypes through TCR sequencing, the study relied on the ViraFEST assay. Positive SARS-CoV-2 PCR tests in the convalescent patients dated from March to December 2020, before Alpha, Beta and Delta variants emerged in the United States. Each well held two million PBMCs cultured with 9 to 10 ug/ml peptide pools in IMDM containing approximately 5% human AB serum and roughly 10 IU/ml IL-2. Half of the culture medium was replaced with fresh IL-2-containing medium on days 3 and 7. After 10 days of culture, CD4+ T cells were isolated by negative selection using the EasySep CD4+ T cell isolation kit. Ficoll-Paque Plus gradient centrifugation was used to isolate PBMCs from whole blood, and the isolated PBMCs were then either used fresh or cryopreserved at -140C. In general, triplicate wells were set up for every culture condition.

Libraries were built with PCR. TCR sequencing of DNA from cultured CD4+ T cells used the Oncomine TCR Beta short-read assay at the Johns Hopkins FTIC core. The QIAamp micro DNA kit was used to extract genomic DNA from the cultured CD4+ T cells. The Oncomine TCR Beta libraries from cultured CD4+ T cells were pooled using unique dual indexes and then sequenced on an Illumina iSeq 100. In the paper's pipeline: Non-productive sequences were filtered out, and CDR3s that did not start with C, did not end with F or W, or were shorter than 7 amino acids were discarded. Antigen-specific clonotypes were identified using the MANAFEST web application through comparison of peptide-stimulated wells with reference and other culture wells. An FDR below 0.05, an odds ratio above 5, and a productive frequency above 0.1% in at least two of three replicate wells were required for clones to be considered positive. Cross-reactive clonotypes were defined as significantly expanded in both SARS-CoV-2 spike wells and at least one common cold coronavirus spike condition. CDR3 homology was assessed with Levenshtein distances (stringdist) and unrooted phylogenetic trees (ape) in R version 3.6.1. TCRdb reworked the public reads: Q25 trimming with fastp, MiXCR clone assembly, productive beta chains retained. Each record represents a unique CDR3 protein, reported with the most common genes and DNA among its rows. The V and J calls, along with clone size, are taken from TCRdb and not from the paper's own processing. In all, the sample holds more than 20,000 distinct CDR3 sequences, and 32% of those were seen once. The ten most abundant clones make up around an eighth of the sample.

The sequence derives from a human donor with COVID-19. The receptor chain draws on TRBV2 and TRBJ2-2; the D gene is perhaps TRBD2, from 6 matching bases. The sample was cultured CD4+ T cells from blood. CDR3 region: CASSVSGAGELFF. The nucleotides are TGTGCCAGCAGTGTTTCGGGGGCCGGGGAGCTGTTTTTT.